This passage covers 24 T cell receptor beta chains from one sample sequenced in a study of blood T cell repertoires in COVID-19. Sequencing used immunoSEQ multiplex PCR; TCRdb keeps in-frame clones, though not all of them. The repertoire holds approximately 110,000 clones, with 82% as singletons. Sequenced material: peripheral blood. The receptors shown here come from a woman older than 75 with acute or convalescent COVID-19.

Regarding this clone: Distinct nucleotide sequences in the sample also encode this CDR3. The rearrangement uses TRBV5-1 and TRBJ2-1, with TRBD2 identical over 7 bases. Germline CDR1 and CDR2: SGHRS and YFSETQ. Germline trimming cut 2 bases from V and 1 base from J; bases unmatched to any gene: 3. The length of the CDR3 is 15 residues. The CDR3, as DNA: TGCGCCAGCAGCTTAGAGGGAGGGTCCTACAATGAGCAGTTCTTC. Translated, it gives CASSLEGGSYNEQFF.

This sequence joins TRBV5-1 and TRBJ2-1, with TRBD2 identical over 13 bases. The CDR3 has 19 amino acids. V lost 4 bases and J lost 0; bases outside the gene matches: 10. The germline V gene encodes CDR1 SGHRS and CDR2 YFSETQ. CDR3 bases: TGCGCCAGCAGCCCCGGGACTAGCGGGGCTATTAGCTCCTACAATGAGCAGTTCTTC. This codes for CASSPGTSGAISSYNEQFF.

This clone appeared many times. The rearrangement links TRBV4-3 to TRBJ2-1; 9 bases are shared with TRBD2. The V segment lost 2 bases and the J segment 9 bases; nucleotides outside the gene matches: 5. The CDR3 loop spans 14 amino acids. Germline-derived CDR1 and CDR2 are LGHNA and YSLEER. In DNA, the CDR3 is TGCGCCAGCAGCCAAATAGCGGGAGCACCTGAGCAGTTCTTC. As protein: CASSQIAGAPEQFF.

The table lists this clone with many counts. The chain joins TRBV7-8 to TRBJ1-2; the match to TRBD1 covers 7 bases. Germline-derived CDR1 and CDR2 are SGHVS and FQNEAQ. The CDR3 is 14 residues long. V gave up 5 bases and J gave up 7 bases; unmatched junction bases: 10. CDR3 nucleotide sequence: TGTGCCAGCAGCCAAACCGACAGGGCGACTGGCTACACCTTC. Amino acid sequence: CASSQTDRATGYTF.

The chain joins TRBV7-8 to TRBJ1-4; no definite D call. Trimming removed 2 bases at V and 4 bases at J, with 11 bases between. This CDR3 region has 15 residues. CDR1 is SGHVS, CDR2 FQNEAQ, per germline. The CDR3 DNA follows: TGTGCCAGCAGCTTAAGCGGGAGTCTTAATGAAAAACTGTTTTTT. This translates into CASSLSGSLNEKLFF.

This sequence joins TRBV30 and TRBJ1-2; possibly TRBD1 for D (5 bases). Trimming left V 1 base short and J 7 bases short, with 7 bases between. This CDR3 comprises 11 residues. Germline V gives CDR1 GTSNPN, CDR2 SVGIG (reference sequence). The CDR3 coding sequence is TGTGCCTGGAGTGAAGGGGCTGGCTACACCTTC. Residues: CAWSEGAGYTF.

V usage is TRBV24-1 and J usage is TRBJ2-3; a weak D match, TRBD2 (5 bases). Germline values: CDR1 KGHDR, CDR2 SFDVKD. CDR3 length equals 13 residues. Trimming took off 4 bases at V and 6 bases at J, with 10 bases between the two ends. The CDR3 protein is CATSDGMADTQYF. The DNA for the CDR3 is TGTGCCACCAGTGACGGGATGGCCGATACGCAGTATTTT.

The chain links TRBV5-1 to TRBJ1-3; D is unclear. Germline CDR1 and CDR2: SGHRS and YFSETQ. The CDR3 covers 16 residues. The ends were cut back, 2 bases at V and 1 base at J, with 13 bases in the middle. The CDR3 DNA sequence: TGCGCCAGCAGCTTAACAGTATCTGGTTCTGGAAACACCATATATTTT. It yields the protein CASSLTVSGSGNTIYF.

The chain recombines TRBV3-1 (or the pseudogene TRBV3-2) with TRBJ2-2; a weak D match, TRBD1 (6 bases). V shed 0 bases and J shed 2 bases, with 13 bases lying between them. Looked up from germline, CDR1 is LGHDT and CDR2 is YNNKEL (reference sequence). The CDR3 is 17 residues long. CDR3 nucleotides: TGTGCCAGCAGCCAAGATGTCGGGACACGTAACACCGGGGAGCTGTTTTTT. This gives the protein CASSQDVGTRNTGELFF.

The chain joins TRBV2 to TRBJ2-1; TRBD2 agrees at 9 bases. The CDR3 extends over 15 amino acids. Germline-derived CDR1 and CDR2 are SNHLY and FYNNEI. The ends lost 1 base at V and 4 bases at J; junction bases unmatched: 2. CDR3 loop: CASSEGSGGYNEQFF. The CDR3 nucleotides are TGTGCCAGCAGTGAAGGTAGCGGGGGTTACAATGAGCAGTTCTTC.

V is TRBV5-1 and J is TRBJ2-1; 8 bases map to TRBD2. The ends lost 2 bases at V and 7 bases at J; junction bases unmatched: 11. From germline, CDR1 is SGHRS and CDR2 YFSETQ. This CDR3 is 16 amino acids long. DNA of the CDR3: TGCGCCAGCAGCTTTGGGGGGAGCGGGAGTGTAAATGAGCAGTTCTTC. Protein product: CASSFGGSGSVNEQFF.

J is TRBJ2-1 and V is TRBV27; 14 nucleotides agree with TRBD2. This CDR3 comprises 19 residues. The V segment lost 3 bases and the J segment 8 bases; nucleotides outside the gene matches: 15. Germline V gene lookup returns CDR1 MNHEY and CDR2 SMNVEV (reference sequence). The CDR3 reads CASSFIYSGTSGRGYEQFF. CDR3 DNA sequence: TGTGCCAGCAGTTTCATATACTCCGGGACTAGCGGGAGAGGGTATGAGCAGTTCTTC.

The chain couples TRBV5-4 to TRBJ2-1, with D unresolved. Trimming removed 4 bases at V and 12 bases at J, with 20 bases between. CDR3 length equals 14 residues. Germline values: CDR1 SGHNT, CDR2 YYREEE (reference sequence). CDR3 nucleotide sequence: TGTGCCAGCAGCCCTGACCCGGCCCCTAGTGCGCAGTTCTTC. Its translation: CASSPDPAPSAQFF.

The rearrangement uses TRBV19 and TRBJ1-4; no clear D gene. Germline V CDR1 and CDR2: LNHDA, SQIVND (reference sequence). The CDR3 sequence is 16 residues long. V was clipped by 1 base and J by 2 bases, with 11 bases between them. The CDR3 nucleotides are TGTGCCAGTAGTATAGGTGGGCTGAACACTAATGAAAAACTGTTTTTT. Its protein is CASSIGGLNTNEKLFF.

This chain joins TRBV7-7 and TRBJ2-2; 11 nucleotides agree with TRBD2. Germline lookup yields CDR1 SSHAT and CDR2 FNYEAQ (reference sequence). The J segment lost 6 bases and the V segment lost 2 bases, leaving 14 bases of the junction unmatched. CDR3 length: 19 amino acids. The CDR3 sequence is CASSLRVMGTSGSPGELFF. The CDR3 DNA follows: TGTGCCAGCAGCTTAAGGGTTATGGGCACTAGCGGGAGCCCCGGGGAGCTGTTTTTT.

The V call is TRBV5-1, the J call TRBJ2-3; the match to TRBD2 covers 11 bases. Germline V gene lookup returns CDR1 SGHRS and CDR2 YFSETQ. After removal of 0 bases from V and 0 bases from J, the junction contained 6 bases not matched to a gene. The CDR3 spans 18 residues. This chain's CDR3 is CASSLATSGRTSTDTQYF. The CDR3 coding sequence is TGCGCCAGCAGCTTGGCTACTAGCGGGAGAACTAGCACAGATACGCAGTATTTT.

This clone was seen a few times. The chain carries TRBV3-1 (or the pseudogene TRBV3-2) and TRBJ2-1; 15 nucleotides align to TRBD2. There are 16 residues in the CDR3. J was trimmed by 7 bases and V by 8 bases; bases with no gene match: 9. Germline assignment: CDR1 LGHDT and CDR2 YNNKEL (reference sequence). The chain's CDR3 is CASRRGLAGGGNEQFF. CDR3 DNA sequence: TGTGCCAGCCGCCGGGGACTAGCGGGAGGAGGTAATGAGCAGTTCTTC.

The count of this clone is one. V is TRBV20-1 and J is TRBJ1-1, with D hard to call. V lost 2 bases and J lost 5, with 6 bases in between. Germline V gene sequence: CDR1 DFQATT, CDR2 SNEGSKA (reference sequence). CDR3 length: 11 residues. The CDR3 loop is CSARRETEAFF. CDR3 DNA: TGCAGTGCTAGACGCGAAACTGAAGCTTTCTTT.

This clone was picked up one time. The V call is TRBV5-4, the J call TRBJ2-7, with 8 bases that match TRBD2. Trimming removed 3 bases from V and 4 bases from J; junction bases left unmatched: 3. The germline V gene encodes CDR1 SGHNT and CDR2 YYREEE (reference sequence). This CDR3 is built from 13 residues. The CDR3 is CASSSSGGYEQYF. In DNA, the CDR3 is TGTGCCAGCAGCTCCTCGGGAGGGTACGAGCAGTACTTC.

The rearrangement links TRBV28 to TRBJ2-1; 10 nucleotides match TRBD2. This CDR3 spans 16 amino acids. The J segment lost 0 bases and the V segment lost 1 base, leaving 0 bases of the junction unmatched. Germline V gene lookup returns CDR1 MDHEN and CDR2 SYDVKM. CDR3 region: CASSLSSGSSYNEQFF. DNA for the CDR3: TGTGCCAGCAGTTTATCTAGCGGGAGCTCCTACAATGAGCAGTTCTTC.

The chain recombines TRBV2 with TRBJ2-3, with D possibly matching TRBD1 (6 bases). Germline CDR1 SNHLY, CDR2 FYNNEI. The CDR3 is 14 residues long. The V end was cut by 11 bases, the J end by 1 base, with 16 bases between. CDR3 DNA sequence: TGTGCCGGGGGCGCCGCGTTGGGCACAGATACGCAGTATTTT. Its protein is CAGGAALGTDTQYF.

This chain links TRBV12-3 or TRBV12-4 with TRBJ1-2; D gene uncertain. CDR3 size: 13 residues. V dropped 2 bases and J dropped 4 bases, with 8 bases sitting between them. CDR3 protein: CASSLWPIYGYTF. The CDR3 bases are TGTGCCAGCAGTTTATGGCCGATCTATGGCTACACCTTC.

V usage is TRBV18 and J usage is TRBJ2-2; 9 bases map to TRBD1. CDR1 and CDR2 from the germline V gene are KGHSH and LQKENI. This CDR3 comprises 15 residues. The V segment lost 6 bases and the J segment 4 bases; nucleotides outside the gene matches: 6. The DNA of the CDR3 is TGTGCCAGCTCGGCCGGGACAGGGCCCACCGGGGAGCTGTTTTTT. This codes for CASSAGTGPTGELFF.

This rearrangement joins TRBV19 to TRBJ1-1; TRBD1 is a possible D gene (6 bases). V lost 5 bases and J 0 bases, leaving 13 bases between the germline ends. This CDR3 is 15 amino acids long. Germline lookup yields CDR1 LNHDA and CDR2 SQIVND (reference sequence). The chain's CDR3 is CASSANRVMNTEAFF. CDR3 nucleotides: TGTGCCAGTAGTGCCAACAGGGTAATGAACACTGAAGCTTTCTTT. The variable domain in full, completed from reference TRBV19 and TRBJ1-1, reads DGGITQSPKYLFRKEGQNVTLSCEQNLNHDAMYWYRQDPGQGLRLIYYSQIVNDFQKGDIAEGYSVSREKKESFPLTVTSAQKNPTAFYLCASSANRVMNTEAFFGQGTRLTVV.